Following are 29 T cell receptor beta chains from one sample sequenced in a study of cytomegalovirus exposure and HLA in healthy donors. Both 60 Vbeta primers and 13 Jbeta primers went into the PCR. The data were produced by immunoSEQ multiplex PCR, yet TCRdb's version contains in-frame clones alone and is incomplete. The table has about 190,000 clones, over 60% seen once. The sample consisted of PBMCs. These receptors originate from a woman aged 25 to 39 in good health and CMV-seropositive.

In DNA form, the CDR3 reads TGTGCCTCTCAGGGACAGAGCTCTGGAAACACCATATATTTT. Residues: CASQGQSSGNTIYF. The chain employs TRBV30 and TRBJ1-3, with TRBD1 matching over 7 bases. The CDR3 has 14 amino acids. Germline CDR1 GTSNPN, CDR2 SVGIG (reference sequence). The J segment lost 0 bases and the V segment lost 7 bases, leaving 6 bases of the junction unmatched.

This sequence joins TRBV27 and TRBJ2-3; D is uncertain. The CDR3 totals 15 residues. V was pared by 0 bases and J by 1 base, with 8 bases between. Germline values: CDR1 MNHEY, CDR2 SMNVEV (reference sequence). The CDR3 sequence is CASSLSIVGTDTQYF. Here the CDR3 DNA reads TGTGCCAGCAGTTTATCGATAGTGGGCACAGATACGCAGTATTTT.

This chain connects TRBV28 to TRBJ1-2, with 9 bases that match TRBD1. Trimming at V came to 6 bases and at J to 8 bases, leaving 13 bases not matched to a gene. This CDR3 spans 15 amino acids. The germline CDR1 and CDR2 sequences are MDHEN and SYDVKM. CDR3 region: CASRPTGGVGGGYTF. DNA of the CDR3: TGTGCCAGCAGACCGACAGGGGGTGTGGGAGGCGGCTACACCTTC.

The chain has TRBV9 and TRBJ2-3; TRBD2 is a possible D gene (5 bases). This CDR3 comprises 15 residues. The V gene's germline CDR1 is SGDLS and CDR2 YYNGEE. Trimming took off 1 base at V and 0 bases at J, with 9 bases between the two ends. CDR3 residues: CASSVREGSTDTQYF. The CDR3 DNA is TGTGCCAGCAGCGTACGGGAAGGGAGCACAGATACGCAGTATTTT.

The genes are TRBV29-1 and TRBJ1-2; unclear D gene. Germline V gives CDR1 SQVTM, CDR2 ANQGSEA. The CDR3 totals 13 residues. V dropped 4 bases and J dropped 7 bases, with 16 bases sitting between them. The CDR3 coding sequence is TGCAGCGTTGCTCGGGATCCATCCCTTGGCTACACCTTC. Translated, it gives CSVARDPSLGYTF.

The rearrangement joins TRBV6-6 to TRBJ2-7, with TRBD1 matching 7 bases. With 6 bases clipped from V and 3 bases from J, the junction kept 8 bases outside the gene matches. CDR3 length equals 14 residues. The germline gives CDR1 MNHNY, CDR2 SVGAGI (reference sequence). DNA for the CDR3: TGTGCCAGCAGGCTGGTACAGGGGTACTACGAGCAGTACTTC. This gives the protein CASRLVQGYYEQYF.

The chain uses TRBV6-5 and TRBJ2-2; maybe TRBD1 (6 bases). The CDR3 is made up of 15 amino acids. The V end lost 6 bases, the J end lost 0 bases, and 11 bases lay between the germline ends. Per germline, CDR1 MNHEY and CDR2 SVGAGI. CDR3 loop: CASRRQVPNTGELFF. The CDR3 DNA reads TGTGCCAGCAGAAGACAGGTACCGAACACCGGGGAGCTGTTTTTT.

This sequence joins TRBV4-1 and TRBJ2-7; 7 nucleotides match TRBD1. This CDR3 comprises 16 residues. The germline CDR1 and CDR2 sequences are MGHRA and YSYEKL. The trim removed 5 bases at V and 2 bases at J, leaving 12 bases unmatched. The CDR3 bases are TGCGCCAGCAGCGCCCGACAGGGTACGGGAACCTACGAGCAGTACTTC. This codes for CASSARQGTGTYEQYF.

The V call is TRBV18, the J call TRBJ1-6, with D uncertain. Per germline, CDR1 KGHSH and CDR2 LQKENI. The CDR3 extends over 14 amino acids. Trimming took 2 bases from V and 10 from J, leaving 12 bases between them. This CDR3 reads CASSPSGEGSPLHF. In DNA, the CDR3 is TGTGCCAGCTCACCATCCGGGGAAGGATCACCCCTCCACTTT.

This clone was found a few times. The rearrangement uses TRBV5-6 and TRBJ2-5, with a weak D call TRBD2 (7 bases). CDR1 and CDR2 (germline): SGHDT, YYEEEE. Trimming shortened V by 0 bases and J by 6 bases, and 12 bases separated the two germline ends. The CDR3 has 14 residues. CDR3 amino acids: CASSLGGGGKTQYF. As DNA, the CDR3 is TGTGCCAGCAGCTTGGGGGGGGGCGGGAAGACCCAGTACTTC.

The chain uses TRBV27 and TRBJ2-7; D is ambiguous. Germline V gives CDR1 MNHEY, CDR2 SMNVEV (reference sequence). Trimming removed 5 bases from V and 2 bases from J, with 16 bases in between. This CDR3 contains 15 residues. CDR3 bases: TGTGCCAGCAGTCCCTTTTACGTAAACACCTACGAGCAGTACTTC. Protein: CASSPFYVNTYEQYF.

The rearrangement uses TRBV9 and TRBJ2-5; 10 bases align to TRBD2. After removal of 5 bases from V and 5 bases from J, the junction contained 6 bases not matched to a gene. CDR3 length: 14 amino acids. Germline CDR1 is SGDLS and CDR2 is YYNGEE. Here the CDR3 DNA reads TGTGCCAGCAGTGTTAGCGGGGGGCGGGAGACCCAGTACTTC. Protein sequence: CASSVSGGRETQYF.

V is TRBV20-1 and J is TRBJ2-7; 7 nucleotides match TRBD1. The germline V gene has CDR1 DFQATT and CDR2 SNEGSKA (reference sequence). The junction had 4 bases not matched to a gene; V was cut back by 5 bases and J by 9 bases. The CDR3 is 10 residues long. The CDR3 coding sequence is TGCAGTGCTGACAGGGTGTCGCAGTACTTC. It encodes CSADRVSQYF.

V gene TRBV7-2 combines with J gene TRBJ1-2; TRBD1 aligns across 7 bases. Germline CDR1 is SGHTA and CDR2 is FQGNSA. The junction had 3 bases not matched to a gene; V was cut back by 5 bases and J by 3 bases. The CDR3 totals 13 residues. The CDR3 DNA is TGTGCCAGCAGCCCCCAGGGGGACTATGGCTACACCTTC. Translated, it gives CASSPQGDYGYTF. Full variable domain (outside the CDR3, taken from reference TRBV7-2 and TRBJ1-2): GAGVSQSPSNKVTEKGKDVELRCDPISGHTALYWYRQSLGQGLEFLIYFQGNSAPDKSGLPSDRFSAERTGGSVSTLTIQRTQQEDSAVYLCASSPQGDYGYTFGSGTRLTVV.

The rearrangement links TRBV28 to TRBJ1-2, with D unresolved. Germline assignment: CDR1 MDHEN and CDR2 SYDVKM. Deletions cut 6 bases from V and 4 bases from J, with 24 bases between. The CDR3 covers 17 residues. CDR3 DNA sequence: TGTGCCAGCAGCCGAGAGAGATACAGTGGTGGGAGCTATGGCTACACCTTC. Translation gives CASSRERYSGGSYGYTF.

CDR3 bases: TGTGCCTGGAGTGATTGGGACAGGCATACCGGGGAGCTGTTTTTT. This encodes CAWSDWDRHTGELFF. The chain employs TRBV30 and TRBJ2-2; 8 bases agree with TRBD1. V was pared by 1 base and J by 5 bases, with 6 bases of the junction left unmatched. The CDR3 is made up of 15 amino acids. Per the germline V gene, CDR1 is GTSNPN and CDR2 is SVGIG (reference sequence).

The J gene is TRBJ1-5, the V gene TRBV4-1, with a tentative D call TRBD1 (5 bases). Germline CDR1 and CDR2: MGHRA and YSYEKL. Trimming pared 2 bases from V and 2 bases from J, leaving 7 bases between. This CDR3 comprises 14 residues. The CDR3 loop reads CASSQLTGNQPQHF. CDR3 nucleotide sequence: TGCGCCAGCAGCCAACTGACAGGCAATCAGCCCCAGCATTTT.

The rearrangement uses TRBV28 and TRBJ2-3; 7 bases agree with TRBD1. J was trimmed by 2 bases and V by 5 bases; bases with no gene match: 7. CDR1 and CDR2 from the germline V gene are MDHEN and SYDVKM. There are 15 residues in the CDR3. Here the CDR3 DNA reads TGTGCCAGCAGTCCTAGGGGGCGAGTCACAGATACGCAGTATTTT. This codes for CASSPRGRVTDTQYF.

In this sample, this clone turned up a few times. The chain couples TRBV30 to TRBJ2-1; 12 bases line up with TRBD1. The length of the CDR3 is 15 residues. Germline assignment: CDR1 GTSNPN and CDR2 SVGIG (reference sequence). With V trimmed by 1 base and J by 5 bases, 3 bases remained unmatched. Here the CDR3 reads CAWSAGQGANNEQFF. In nucleotides, the CDR3 is TGTGCCTGGAGTGCGGGACAGGGGGCCAACAATGAGCAGTTCTTC.

The rearrangement uses TRBV7-3 and TRBJ2-5, with D hard to call. V was shortened by 3 bases and J by 4 bases, with 9 bases between the two germline ends. Germline CDR1 SGHTA, CDR2 FQGTGA. The CDR3 totals 13 residues. The CDR3: CASSFGQAETQYF. As DNA, the CDR3 is TGTGCCAGCAGCTTTGGGCAGGCAGAGACCCAGTACTTC.

This rearrangement joins TRBV5-1 to TRBJ2-3; 10 nucleotides align to TRBD2. Germline V gene lookup returns CDR1 SGHRS and CDR2 YFSETQ. V trimming: 4 bases; J trimming: 2 bases; junction bases outside the gene matches: 7. CDR3 size: 16 residues. CDR3 bases: TGCGCCAGCAGCCAGAATAGCGGGGGGATCACAGATACGCAGTATTTT. This encodes CASSQNSGGITDTQYF.

This rearrangement joins TRBV4-1 to TRBJ2-2; maybe TRBD1 (5 bases). The CDR3 is 15 residues long. From germline, CDR1 is MGHRA and CDR2 YSYEKL. V was clipped by 0 bases and J by 2 bases, with 7 bases between them. The CDR3 nucleotides are TGCGCCAGCAGCCAAGATGACAGAAACACCGGGGAGCTGTTTTTT. The encoded protein is CASSQDDRNTGELFF.

The V call is TRBV2, the J call TRBJ2-5, with 10 bases identical to TRBD1. The CDR3 loop spans 13 amino acids. In germline, CDR1 is SNHLY, CDR2 FYNNEI. Unmatched junction bases numbered 5, after V lost 6 bases and J lost 7 bases. The CDR3 loop reads CASSPGTGVTQYF. CDR3 nucleotide sequence: TGTGCCAGCAGCCCCGGGACAGGGGTGACCCAGTACTTC.

The gene calls are TRBV2 and TRBJ1-2; D unclear. Trimming left V 7 bases short and J 4 bases short, with 10 bases between. The V gene's germline CDR1 is SNHLY and CDR2 FYNNEI. This CDR3 has 12 residues. This chain's CDR3 is CASKEGPYGYTF. DNA for the CDR3: TGTGCCAGCAAGGAGGGCCCCTATGGCTACACCTTC.

The chain carries TRBV18 and TRBJ2-1; 10 nucleotides align to TRBD2. Germline V gene data show CDR1 as KGHSH and CDR2 as LQKENI. The CDR3 covers 13 residues. Losses at the gene ends were 8 bases for V and 5 bases for J; bases not matched to a gene: 3. CDR3 coding DNA: TGTGCCAGCGGACTAGCGGAAAACAATGAGCAGTTCTTC. As protein: CASGLAENNEQFF.

J is TRBJ2-1 and V is TRBV4-1, with 13 bases lining up with TRBD2. Germline-derived CDR1 and CDR2 are MGHRA and YSYEKL. The CDR3 is 17 amino acids. With 0 bases clipped from V and 7 bases from J, the junction kept 6 bases outside the gene matches. CDR3 loop: CASSQDKGLAGTNEQFF. The CDR3 DNA sequence: TGCGCCAGCAGCCAAGATAAGGGACTAGCGGGAACAAATGAGCAGTTCTTC.

This chain joins TRBV28 and TRBJ1-3, with D tentatively TRBD1 (6 bases). Germline-derived CDR1 and CDR2 are MDHEN and SYDVKM. Trimming left V 6 bases short and J 1 base short, with 19 bases between. The CDR3 is 17 amino acids. CDR3: CASRSPRGAPSGNTIYF. The CDR3 nucleotides read TGTGCCAGCAGGTCCCCTCGGGGGGCCCCGTCTGGAAACACCATATATTTT.

This chain uses TRBV7-9 with TRBJ2-5; TRBD2 is a possible D gene (5 bases). Germline V gene data show CDR1 as SEHNR and CDR2 as FQNEAQ (reference sequence). The V end was cut by 10 bases, the J end by 4 bases, with 19 bases between. CDR3 size: 14 residues. Here the CDR3 reads CANTKVSAGETQYF. The DNA for the CDR3 is TGTGCCAACACAAAGGTGTCCGCGGGAGAGACCCAGTACTTC.

The CDR3 is CASSMAGQGLNTIYF. For the CDR3, the DNA is TGTGCCAGTAGTATGGCTGGACAGGGCCTAAACACCATATATTTT. The rearrangement uses TRBV19 and TRBJ1-3, with 8 bases aligning to TRBD1. This CDR3 has 15 amino acids. Trimming removed 3 bases from V and 6 bases from J; junction bases left unmatched: 7. Germline V CDR1 and CDR2: LNHDA, SQIVND (reference sequence). The variable domain in full, completed from reference TRBV19 and TRBJ1-3, reads DGGITQSPKYLFRKEGQNVTLSCEQNLNHDAMYWYRQDPGQGLRLIYYSQIVNDFQKGDIAEGYSVSREKKESFPLTVTSAQKNPTAFYLCASSMAGQGLNTIYFGEGSWLTVV.